This T cell receptor beta chain comes out of a study of cytotoxic CD8 clonotypes in ibrutinib-treated CLL. The overall study: There were, on average, approximately 260,000 productive templates and around 94,000 productive rearrangements per sample.

With respect to this clone: What it recognizes is unknown.

V was clipped by 7 bases and J by 1 base, with 13 bases between them. In germline, CDR1 is SQVTM, CDR2 ANQGSEA. CDR3 length: 13 residues. Assay used: immunoSEQ multiplex PCR; TCRdb lists only in-frame clones, some missing. The table shows roughly 160,000 clones, with 81% occurring only once. General study points: Progressing patients had sampling times that differed from those of sustained-remission patients.

The V call is TRBV29-1, the J call TRBJ1-1; no clear D gene. The sample in question was PBMCs, obtained after 12 months of ibrutinib treatment. This clonotype was sampled from a human donor with chronic lymphocytic leukemia. The CDR3 coding sequence is TGCAGCGCCGTACAGAGTACGAACACTGAAGCTTTCTTT. Translating gives CSAVQSTNTEAFF.